This T cell receptor beta chain was identified in a study of read filtering for tumor transcriptome and immune sequencing. The library was built from approximately 400 ng RNA with molecular barcoded adaptors for alpha/delta and beta/gamma chains. Each CDR3 protein is one row after TCRdb ran MiXCR on the reads. This table has 75,000 to 95,000 distinct CDR3 sequences, 20% to 25% appearing once. This clonotype has ten or more counts. V shed 5 bases and J shed 4 bases, with 8 bases lying between them. The length of the CDR3 is 12 residues. Germline V lookup: CDR1 DFQATT, CDR2 SNEGSKA (reference sequence).

The sample was a population of CD138-negative cells sorted from bone marrow. V is TRBV20-1 and J is TRBJ2-2; the D gene is possibly TRBD2 (5 bases). This TCR was sampled from a donor aged 40 or older with multiple myeloma. DNA for the CDR3: TGCAGTGCTGGTCGGGGCACCGGGGAGCTGTTTTTT. The encoded protein is CSAGRGTGELFF.